The 2 T cell receptor beta chains listed next were all sequenced from one sample in a study of cytomegalovirus exposure and HLA in healthy donors. 13 Jbeta primers and 60 Vbeta primers were used for the PCR. Sequenced by immunoSEQ multiplex PCR; TCRdb stores in-frame clones only, minus some. The repertoire holds 200,000 to 300,000 clones, with about four fifths as singletons. The sample taken for sequencing was PBMCs. These receptors all stem from a woman in her forties in good health and CMV-seropositive.

This rearrangement joins TRBV4-1 to TRBJ1-2, with D maybe TRBD1 (6 bases). Trimming left V 8 bases short and J 2 bases short, with 12 bases between. This CDR3 comprises 13 residues. In germline, CDR1 is MGHRA, CDR2 YSYEKL. CDR3 coding DNA: TGCGCCAGCGCTCCTCAGGGGAACTATGGCTACACCTTC. This encodes CASAPQGNYGYTF.

The chain recombines TRBV5-4 with TRBJ2-1; TRBD2 agrees at 9 bases. Germline V gene lookup returns CDR1 SGHNT and CDR2 YYREEE (reference sequence). Unmatched junction bases numbered 12, after V lost 7 bases and J lost 10 bases. CDR3 size: 14 residues. CDR3: CASPPGGGAREQFF. Written as DNA, the CDR3 is TGTGCCAGCCCCCCGGGCGGGGGGGCCCGAGAGCAGTTCTTC.